These T cell receptor beta chains were read from a single sample in a study of PD-L1 blockade in urothelial cancer. Assay: immunoSEQ multiplex PCR; the TCRdb copy retains only in-frame clones and omits some. The sample lists tens of thousands of clones, over 70% occurring once. Source: PBMCs, taken around atezolizumab (anti-PD-L1) treatment. These TCRs come from a man aged 50 to 59 with urothelial cancer. Both conserved end residues are part of each CDR3. A D gene is named only where the DNA matches it firmly.

cdr3_nt: TGTGCCAGCAGGCCCGACAAGTCCGGGGAGTACTTC
cdr3_aa: CASRPDKSGEYF
v_call: TRBV6-5
j_call: TRBJ2-7
d_call: -

cdr3_nt: TGTGCTAGTGGCCAGTTAGCAGGGGAGCAGTTCTTC
cdr3_aa: CASGQLAGEQFF
v_call: TRBV12-5
j_call: TRBJ2-1
d_call: -

cdr3_nt: TGTGCCAGCAGTGAGGTTAGCGGGTATAGCTCCTACAATGAGCAGTTCTTC
cdr3_aa: CASSEVSGYSSYNEQFF
v_call: TRBV6-1
j_call: TRBJ2-1
d_call: TRBD2

cdr3_nt: TGTGCCTGGAAACCACCCAGTTTCGAGCAGTACTTC
cdr3_aa: CAWKPPSFEQYF
v_call: TRBV30
j_call: TRBJ2-7
d_call: -

cdr3_nt: TGTGCCAGCAGTCCACTAGCGGGAGTCTACAATGAGCAGTTCTTC
cdr3_aa: CASSPLAGVYNEQFF
v_call: TRBV27
j_call: TRBJ2-1
d_call: TRBD2

cdr3_nt: TGTGCCAGCACCGCAACAGGGTCCCAACTCTCTGGGGCCAACGTCCTGACTTTC
cdr3_aa: CASTATGSQLSGANVLTF
v_call: TRBV28
j_call: TRBJ2-6
d_call: -

cdr3_nt: TGTGCCAGCAGTTTGACAGGGGGGCATGAGCAGTTCTTC
cdr3_aa: CASSLTGGHEQFF
v_call: TRBV27
j_call: TRBJ2-1
d_call: TRBD1

cdr3_nt: TGTGCCAGCAGCCCCCGGGACAGTCTGCGCACTGAAGCTTTCTTT
cdr3_aa: CASSPRDSLRTEAFF
v_call: TRBV5-5
j_call: TRBJ1-1
d_call: TRBD1

cdr3_nt: TGTGCCAGCTCACCGCCTAGCGGAAGCTCCTACAATGAGCAGTTCTTC
cdr3_aa: CASSPPSGSSYNEQFF
v_call: TRBV18
j_call: TRBJ2-1
d_call: TRBD2

cdr3_nt: TGTGCCAGCAGCTTAAGAGGCAATGAGCAGTTCTTC
cdr3_aa: CASSLRGNEQFF
v_call: TRBV7-9
j_call: TRBJ2-1
d_call: -

cdr3_nt: TGTGCCACCAGCCCCCGGGATCTCCGAGAGACCCAGTACTTC
cdr3_aa: CATSPRDLRETQYF
v_call: TRBV15
j_call: TRBJ2-5
d_call: -

cdr3_nt: TGCGCCAGCAGCCAAGTTTCGGGACAGGTCCTCGAGCAGTACTTC
cdr3_aa: CASSQVSGQVLEQYF
v_call: TRBV4-1
j_call: TRBJ2-7
d_call: TRBD1

cdr3_nt: TGTGCCAGCAGCACCCTAGCGGGCCTAAACACCGGGGAGCTGTTTTTT
cdr3_aa: CASSTLAGLNTGELFF
v_call: TRBV5-4
j_call: TRBJ2-2
d_call: TRBD2